The 32 T cell receptor beta chains below all came from one sample that was sequenced in a study of shared clonotypes between healthy human individuals. Method: immunoSEQ multiplex PCR; TCRdb's copy keeps in-frame clones and lacks some. The sample consists of 2,100,000 or so clones, approximately 95% of them appearing once. Sample: naive CD4+ T cells sorted from blood. The subset denotes: CD45RA+ positively selected. The receptors were sampled from a young man in good health.

This rearrangement joins TRBV29-1 to TRBJ2-1; 9 nucleotides line up with TRBD2. In germline, CDR1 is SQVTM, CDR2 ANQGSEA. This CDR3 contains 17 residues. Trimming removed 0 bases from V and 1 base from J; junction bases left unmatched: 7. The CDR3 DNA is TGCAGCGTTGAAGATTTGAGACTAGCGGTTTCCTACAATGAGCAGTTCTTC. The encoded protein is CSVEDLRLAVSYNEQFF.

This sequence joins TRBV30 and TRBJ1-1; D unresolved. The CDR3 covers 12 residues. CDR1 GTSNPN and CDR2 SVGIG come from the germline V gene (reference sequence). V was cut by 4 bases and J by 1 base, with 7 bases left in between. The CDR3 loop is CAWNVGNTEAFF. In DNA form, the CDR3 reads TGTGCCTGGAATGTAGGGAACACTGAAGCTTTCTTT.

This rearrangement joins TRBV18 to TRBJ2-1; possibly TRBD2 for D (6 bases). The CDR3 length is 13 residues. CDR1 KGHSH and CDR2 LQKENI come from the germline V gene. V lost 5 bases and J 8 bases, leaving 13 bases between the germline ends. The CDR3 region has the DNA TGTGCCAGCTCAGGAGGGAACGTGGATGAGCAGTTCTTC. It encodes CASSGGNVDEQFF. Full variable domain (missing parts from reference TRBV18 and TRBJ2-1): NAGVMQNPRHLVRRRGQEARLRCSPMKGHSHVYWYRQLPEEGLKFMVYLQKENIIDESGMPKERFSAEFPKEGPSILRIQQVVRGDSAAYFCASSGGNVDEQFFGPGTRLTVL.

The chain has TRBV2 and TRBJ2-2; 7 bases map to TRBD2. The CDR3 covers 14 residues. The V and J ends lost 7 bases and 0 bases, in that order; junction bases with no gene match: 2. From germline, CDR1 is SNHLY and CDR2 FYNNEI. DNA of the CDR3: TGTGCCAGCATGCTAGCGGCGAACACCGGGGAGCTGTTTTTT. It specifies CASMLAANTGELFF.

The chain joins TRBV18 to TRBJ1-5; no reliable D call. Trimming shortened V by 1 base and J by 1 base, and 8 bases separated the two germline ends. CDR1 is KGHSH, CDR2 LQKENI, per germline. The CDR3 runs to 15 residues. The CDR3 sequence is CASSPRESSNQPQHF. In nucleotides, the CDR3 is TGTGCCAGCTCACCACGGGAGTCCAGCAATCAGCCCCAGCATTTT.

The chain joins TRBV6-5 to TRBJ2-5; 8 nucleotides line up with TRBD2. Trimming at V came to 6 bases and at J to 1 base, leaving 4 bases not matched to a gene. CDR3 length: 14 amino acids. Per germline, CDR1 MNHEY and CDR2 SVGAGI. CDR3 region: CASSRAGAQETQYF. In DNA, the CDR3 is TGTGCCAGCAGCCGAGCGGGGGCCCAAGAGACCCAGTACTTC.

The chain has TRBV5-6 and TRBJ1-3; 10 bases are a match to TRBD1. V dropped 3 bases and J dropped 4; count of bases not matched to a gene: 7. The CDR3 is 16 residues long. Germline loops: CDR1 SGHDT, CDR2 YYEEEE. CDR3 amino acids: CASSSGTGAAGNTIYF. The CDR3 nucleotides read TGTGCCAGCAGCTCCGGGACAGGGGCGGCAGGAAACACCATATATTTT.

This clone was detected only once. The chain uses TRBV18 and TRBJ2-2; 8 bases fit TRBD2. There are 17 residues in the CDR3. Germline CDR1 KGHSH, CDR2 LQKENI. With V trimmed by 0 bases and J by 0 bases, 3 bases remained unmatched. The DNA of the CDR3 is TGTGCCAGCTCACCACCTTCTAGCGGGCCGAACACCGGGGAGCTGTTTTTT. It is translated as CASSPPSSGPNTGELFF.

The table lists this clone with a count of one. This sequence joins TRBV7-2 and TRBJ2-1; 13 bases match TRBD2. J lost 0 bases, V lost 2 bases, and 7 bases had no gene match. The germline gives CDR1 SGHTA, CDR2 FQGNSA. This CDR3 contains 19 residues. DNA of the CDR3: TGTGCCAGCAGCTTAAGGGGACTAGCGGGACCAAGCTCCTACAATGAGCAGTTCTTC. Translating gives CASSLRGLAGPSSYNEQFF.

The rearrangement uses TRBV6-4 and TRBJ1-2; a possible D gene is TRBD1 (6 bases). Germline CDR1 reads MRHNA; CDR2 reads SNTAGT. This CDR3 is built from 13 residues. V was trimmed by 5 bases and J by 3 bases, leaving 10 bases between them. The CDR3 is CASSQTGDYGYTF. CDR3 bases: TGTGCCAGCAGTCAGACAGGAGACTATGGCTACACCTTC.

The chain has TRBV6-1 and TRBJ2-3; no definite D call. V gave up 1 base and J gave up 5 bases, with 10 bases separating them. This CDR3 spans 14 amino acids. Germline CDR1 MNHNS, CDR2 SASEGT. CDR3 nucleotides: TGTGCCAGCAGTGAAGGGGCAGCTCTAGATACGCAGTATTTT. Encoded protein: CASSEGAALDTQYF.

The rearrangement links TRBV4-1 to TRBJ2-1; D is possibly TRBD1 or TRBD2 (5 bases each). Trimming removed 6 bases at V and 1 base at J, with 13 bases between. The CDR3 loop spans 15 amino acids. Germline CDR1 MGHRA, CDR2 YSYEKL. CDR3: CASSTGTQSYNEQFF. DNA for the CDR3: TGCGCCAGCAGTACCGGGACCCAGTCCTACAATGAGCAGTTCTTC.

The rearrangement links TRBV7-9 to TRBJ1-4; 8 bases map to TRBD1. Germline V gene sequence: CDR1 SEHNR, CDR2 FQNEAQ (reference sequence). J was trimmed by 8 bases and V by 5 bases; bases with no gene match: 7. This CDR3 has 14 amino acids. The CDR3 nucleotides read TGTGCCAGCAGCCCGGACAGGGCACGGGAAAAACTGTTTTTT. Encoded protein: CASSPDRAREKLFF.

Comment on this clone: In the same sample, other DNA sequences code for this CDR3. This chain joins TRBV30 and TRBJ2-7; the D gene could be TRBD1 or TRBD2 (5 bases each). The CDR3 length is 13 residues. The V end lost 2 bases, the J end lost 0 bases, and 8 bases lay between the germline ends. In germline, CDR1 is GTSNPN, CDR2 SVGIG (reference sequence). The CDR3 reads CAWSPGSSYEQYF. CDR3 coding DNA: TGTGCCTGGAGTCCAGGGAGCTCCTACGAGCAGTACTTC.

The rearrangement links TRBV7-2 to TRBJ2-5, with a possible D match to TRBD1 (6 bases). In germline, CDR1 is SGHTA, CDR2 FQGNSA. The CDR3 has 11 amino acids. The V end was cut by 5 bases, the J end by 7 bases, with 8 bases between. DNA for the CDR3: TGTGCCAGCAGCCAAGGGGGGACCCAGTACTTC. Translation: CASSQGGTQYF. The whole variable domain, remainder taken from reference TRBV7-2 and TRBJ2-5, is GAGVSQSPSNKVTEKGKDVELRCDPISGHTALYWYRQSLGQGLEFLIYFQGNSAPDKSGLPSDRFSAERTGGSVSTLTIQRTQQEDSAVYLCASSQGGTQYFGPGTRLLVL.

This clone was found once. The sample contains more than one DNA sequence encoding this CDR3. The V call is TRBV11-3, the J call TRBJ2-7; TRBD2 is a possible D gene (5 bases). Trimming removed 5 bases from V and 1 base from J, with 9 bases in between. The CDR3 length is 13 residues. Germline V lookup: CDR1 SGHNT, CDR2 YENEEA. The DNA for the CDR3 is TGTGCCAGCAGCCCGCCGGGGTCCTACGAGCAGTACTTC. This gives the protein CASSPPGSYEQYF.

J is TRBJ2-5 and V is TRBV10-3; TRBD1 might be the D (5 bases). Germline V gives CDR1 ENHRY, CDR2 SYGVKD. This CDR3 has 16 residues. Trimming took 4 bases from V and 3 from J, leaving 18 bases between them. The chain's CDR3 is CAISASRVSREETQYF. Here the CDR3 DNA reads TGTGCCATCAGTGCCTCAAGGGTAAGCAGGGAAGAGACCCAGTACTTC.

The rearrangement joins TRBV7-2 to TRBJ1-1; possibly TRBD1 for D (5 bases). V was cut by 0 bases and J by 0 bases, with 17 bases left in between. The CDR3 contains 18 residues. In germline, CDR1 is SGHTA, CDR2 FQGNSA. In DNA, the CDR3 is TGTGCCAGCAGCTTAGCAGCAATGATTGTGGGGCTGAACACTGAAGCTTTCTTT. This translates into CASSLAAMIVGLNTEAFF.

The gene calls are TRBV2 and TRBJ2-7; tentatively, D is TRBD1 (5 bases). V was clipped by 0 bases and J by 0 bases, with 12 bases between them. This CDR3 contains 16 residues. CDR1 is SNHLY and CDR2 is FYNNEI in the germline V gene. The CDR3 is CASSEAAGRSSYEQYF. DNA of the CDR3: TGTGCCAGCAGTGAAGCGGCAGGGCGAAGCTCCTACGAGCAGTACTTC.

As concerns this clone: This sample includes further DNA sequences coding for the same CDR3. The chain recombines TRBV5-4 with TRBJ2-7; D is unresolved. V was trimmed by 0 bases and J by 0 bases, leaving 7 bases between them. The germline V gene encodes CDR1 SGHNT and CDR2 YYREEE (reference sequence). The CDR3 runs 14 residues. CDR3 coding DNA: TGTGCCAGCAGCTTGGTGGGGTCCTCCTACGAGCAGTACTTC. Its translation is CASSLVGSSYEQYF.

On this clone: This sample also contains other DNA sequences that code for the same CDR3. The chain is built from TRBV6-5 and TRBJ1-1, with a tentative D call TRBD1 (5 bases). The CDR3 length is 14 residues. In germline, CDR1 is MNHEY, CDR2 SVGAGI. V lost 2 bases, J lost 0 bases, and 7 bases lay in between. CDR3 in amino acids: CASSYGGMNTEAFF. The DNA of the CDR3 is TGTGCCAGCAGTTACGGGGGAATGAACACTGAAGCTTTCTTT.

The chain carries TRBV5-1 and TRBJ1-2, with no clear D. The germline V gene encodes CDR1 SGHRS and CDR2 YFSETQ. The length of the CDR3 is 15 residues. Trimming left V 0 bases short and J 4 bases short, with 13 bases between. The CDR3 region is CASSLGATVSYGYTF. CDR3 bases: TGCGCCAGCAGCTTGGGGGCTACAGTCTCCTATGGCTACACCTTC.

V gene TRBV6-6 combines with J gene TRBJ1-2; D might be TRBD1 (6 bases). The CDR3 length is 13 residues. Trimming removed 4 bases from V and 7 bases from J, with 13 bases in between. In germline, CDR1 is MNHNY, CDR2 SVGAGI (reference sequence). The CDR3 DNA follows: TGTGCCAGCAGTTTCCAGGGGCGCGGTGGCTACACCTTC. This gives the protein CASSFQGRGGYTF.

The chain has TRBV5-4 and TRBJ2-3; TRBD2 matches 7 bases. From germline, CDR1 is SGHNT and CDR2 YYREEE (reference sequence). V lost 2 bases to trimming and J lost 2 bases; unmatched junction nucleotides: 14. This CDR3 contains 18 residues. CDR3 DNA sequence: TGTGCCAGCAGCTTTCTCAGCGGGACGGTGACGAACACAGATACGCAGTATTTT. Its translation: CASSFLSGTVTNTDTQYF.

The chain links TRBV5-4 to TRBJ2-1; 11 bases map to TRBD2. The germline gives CDR1 SGHNT, CDR2 YYREEE (reference sequence). The CDR3 length is 18 residues. Trimming at V came to 4 bases and at J to 5 bases, leaving 14 bases not matched to a gene. This CDR3 reads CASSVEGGSGRADNEQFF. CDR3 DNA: TGTGCCAGCAGCGTGGAGGGGGGTAGCGGGAGGGCCGACAATGAGCAGTTCTTC.

The chain combines TRBV13 with TRBJ2-5; D assignment may be TRBD1 or TRBD2 (5 bases each). CDR3 size: 15 residues. V was pared by 7 bases and J by 2 bases, with 17 bases between. Per germline, CDR1 PRHDT and CDR2 FYEKMQ (reference sequence). This CDR3 reads CASTVRDGKQETQYF. Here the CDR3 DNA reads TGTGCCAGCACCGTTAGGGACGGGAAGCAAGAGACCCAGTACTTC.

V and J are TRBV5-4 and TRBJ2-7; TRBD1 is a possible D gene (6 bases). This CDR3 contains 15 residues. CDR1 is SGHNT and CDR2 is YYREEE in the germline V gene (reference sequence). V was clipped by 4 bases and J by 0 bases, with 14 bases between them. CDR3 nucleotide sequence: TGTGCCAGCAGCGAAGGACAGCCCTCCTCCTACGAGCAGTACTTC. This translates into CASSEGQPSSYEQYF. Full variable domain (outside the CDR3, taken from reference TRBV5-4 and TRBJ2-7): ETGVTQSPTHLIKTRGQQVTLRCSSQSGHNTVSWYQQALGQGPQFIFQYYREEENGRGNFPPRFSGLQFPNYSSELNVNALELDDSALYLCASSEGQPSSYEQYFGPGTRLTVT.

Worth noting for this clone: At one boundary the junction diverges from the germline segment, which might be a read error. The sample carries other DNA sequences with the same CDR3. The chain joins TRBV18 to TRBJ1-2; the D gene is possibly TRBD1 (6 bases). The CDR3 is 14 residues long. CDR1 and CDR2 (germline): KGHSH, LQKENI. Written as DNA, the CDR3 is TGTGCCAGCTCTCCACTGGACAGAGACTATGGCTACACCTTC. Translating it yields CASSPLDRDYGYTF.

This clone was recorded once. V is TRBV6-5 and J is TRBJ1-6, with TRBD1 matching over 7 bases. This CDR3 has 12 amino acids. From germline, CDR1 is MNHEY and CDR2 SVGAGI. With 6 bases clipped from V and 8 bases from J, the junction kept 1 base outside the gene matches. CDR3 sequence: CASRQGHSPLHF. The CDR3 DNA sequence: TGTGCCAGCAGACAGGGGCATTCACCCCTCCACTTT.

The chain has TRBV5-1 and TRBJ1-2; D not resolved. The CDR3 totals 14 residues. Germline assignment: CDR1 SGHRS and CDR2 YFSETQ. V lost 3 bases, J lost 8 bases, and 17 bases lay in between. In DNA form, the CDR3 reads TGCGCCAGCAGCTCCGGAGACGAAAAGGGAGGCTACACCTTC. It specifies CASSSGDEKGGYTF.

The V gene is TRBV4-2, the J gene TRBJ2-1; D is unclear. This CDR3 has 17 residues. The germline V gene has CDR1 LGHNA and CDR2 YNFKEQ. V was trimmed by 0 bases and J by 2 bases, leaving 14 bases between them. The chain's CDR3 is CASSQDWAGPAYNEQFF. CDR3 sequence (DNA): TGTGCCAGCAGCCAAGATTGGGCAGGCCCAGCCTACAATGAGCAGTTCTTC.

The rearrangement uses TRBV10-1 and TRBJ2-5; tentative D call: TRBD1 (6 bases). Germline CDR1 reads WNHNN; CDR2 reads SYGVQD (reference sequence). The CDR3 spans 13 residues. Between the trimmed V and J ends, which lost 5 bases and 6 bases, there was a span of 13 bases. CDR3 loop: CASSFGTLQTQYF. CDR3 sequence (DNA): TGCGCCAGCAGTTTCGGGACACTGCAGACCCAGTACTTC.